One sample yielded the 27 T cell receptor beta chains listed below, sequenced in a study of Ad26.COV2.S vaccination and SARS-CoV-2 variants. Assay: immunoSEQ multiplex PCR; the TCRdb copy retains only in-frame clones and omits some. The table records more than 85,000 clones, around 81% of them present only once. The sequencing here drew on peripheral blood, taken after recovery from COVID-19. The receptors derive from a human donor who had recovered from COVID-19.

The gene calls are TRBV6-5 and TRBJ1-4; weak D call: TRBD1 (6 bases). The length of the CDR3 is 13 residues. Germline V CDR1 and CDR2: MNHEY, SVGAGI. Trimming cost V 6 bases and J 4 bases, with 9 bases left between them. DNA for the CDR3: TGTGCCAGCAGCCGACAGGTTAATGAAAAACTGTTTTTT. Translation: CASSRQVNEKLFF.

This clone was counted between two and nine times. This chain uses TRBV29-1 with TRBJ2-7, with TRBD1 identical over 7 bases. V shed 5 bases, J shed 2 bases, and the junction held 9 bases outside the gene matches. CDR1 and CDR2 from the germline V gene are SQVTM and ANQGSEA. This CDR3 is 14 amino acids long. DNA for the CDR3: TGCAGCGTTCTCCCTTTTGGGACAGCCTACGAGCAGTACTTC. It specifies CSVLPFGTAYEQYF.

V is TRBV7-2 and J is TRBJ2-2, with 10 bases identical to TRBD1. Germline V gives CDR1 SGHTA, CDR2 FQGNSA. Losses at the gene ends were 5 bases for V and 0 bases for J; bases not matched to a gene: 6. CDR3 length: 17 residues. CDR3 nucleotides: TGTGCCAGCAGCGCCCGACAGGGGGCTGCGAACACCGGGGAGCTGTTTTTT. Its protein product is CASSARQGAANTGELFF.

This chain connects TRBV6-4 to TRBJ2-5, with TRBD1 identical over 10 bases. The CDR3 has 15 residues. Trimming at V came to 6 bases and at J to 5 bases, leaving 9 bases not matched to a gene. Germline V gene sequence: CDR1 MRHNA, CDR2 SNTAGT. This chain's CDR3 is CASSVGGTGDETQYF. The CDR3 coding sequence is TGTGCCAGCAGCGTGGGGGGGACAGGGGACGAGACCCAGTACTTC.

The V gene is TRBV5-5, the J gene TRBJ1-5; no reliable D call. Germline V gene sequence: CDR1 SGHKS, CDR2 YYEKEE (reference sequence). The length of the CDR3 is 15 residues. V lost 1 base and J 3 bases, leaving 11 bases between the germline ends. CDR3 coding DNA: TGTGCCAGCAGCTTGCTGCAGGAGGACAATCAGCCCCAGCATTTT. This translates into CASSLLQEDNQPQHF.

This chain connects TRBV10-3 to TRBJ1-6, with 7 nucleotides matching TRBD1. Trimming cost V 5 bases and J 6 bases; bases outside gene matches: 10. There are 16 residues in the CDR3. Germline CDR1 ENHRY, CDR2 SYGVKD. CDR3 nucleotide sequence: TGTGCCATCAGTCCCCAAATCGGGACAGCTAATTCACCCCTCCACTTT. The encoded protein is CAISPQIGTANSPLHF.

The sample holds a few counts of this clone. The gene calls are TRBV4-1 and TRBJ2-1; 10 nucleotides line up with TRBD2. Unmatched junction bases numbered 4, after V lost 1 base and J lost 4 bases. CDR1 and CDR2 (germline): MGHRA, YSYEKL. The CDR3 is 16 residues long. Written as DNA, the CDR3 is TGCGCCAGCAGCCAAGCTGGACTAGCGGTTTACAATGAGCAGTTCTTC. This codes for CASSQAGLAVYNEQFF.

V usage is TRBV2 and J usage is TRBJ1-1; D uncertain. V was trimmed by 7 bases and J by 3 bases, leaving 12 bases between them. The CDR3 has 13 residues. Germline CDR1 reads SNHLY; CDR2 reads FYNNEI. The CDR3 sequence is CASIQTRDTEAFF. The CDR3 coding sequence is TGTGCCAGCATTCAGACCCGAGACACTGAAGCTTTCTTT.

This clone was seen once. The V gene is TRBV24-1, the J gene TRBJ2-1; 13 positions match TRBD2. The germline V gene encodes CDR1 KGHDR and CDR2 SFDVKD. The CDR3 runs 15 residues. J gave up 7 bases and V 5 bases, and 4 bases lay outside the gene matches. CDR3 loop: CATSGTSGGGNEQFF. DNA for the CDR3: TGTGCCACCAGTGGAACTAGCGGGGGGGGGAATGAGCAGTTCTTC.

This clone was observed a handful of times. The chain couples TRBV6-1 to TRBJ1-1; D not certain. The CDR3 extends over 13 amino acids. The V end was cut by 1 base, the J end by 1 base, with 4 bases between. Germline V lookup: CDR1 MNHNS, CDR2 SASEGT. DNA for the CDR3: TGTGCCAGCAGTGAAGTCAGGAACACTGAAGCTTTCTTT. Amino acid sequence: CASSEVRNTEAFF.

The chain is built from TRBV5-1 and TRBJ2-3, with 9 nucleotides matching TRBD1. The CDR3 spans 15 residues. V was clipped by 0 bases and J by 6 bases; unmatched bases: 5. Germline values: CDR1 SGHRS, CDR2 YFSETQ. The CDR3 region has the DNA TGCGCCAGCAGCTTGGCGGGACAGGGCGGGGATACGCAGTATTTT. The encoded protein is CASSLAGQGGDTQYF.

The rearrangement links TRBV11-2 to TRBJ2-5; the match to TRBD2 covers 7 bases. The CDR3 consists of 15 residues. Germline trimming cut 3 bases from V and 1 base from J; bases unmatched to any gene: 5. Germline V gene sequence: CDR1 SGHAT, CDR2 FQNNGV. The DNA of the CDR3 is TGTGCCAGCAGCTTGGAACTAGCGTTCCAAGAGACCCAGTACTTC. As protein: CASSLELAFQETQYF.

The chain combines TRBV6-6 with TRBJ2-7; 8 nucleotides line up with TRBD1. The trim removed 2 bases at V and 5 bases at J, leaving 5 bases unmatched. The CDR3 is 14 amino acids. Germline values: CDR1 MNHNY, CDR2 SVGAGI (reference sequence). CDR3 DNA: TGTGCCAGCAGTTACCGGACAGGGCAGAACGAGCAGTACTTC. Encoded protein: CASSYRTGQNEQYF.

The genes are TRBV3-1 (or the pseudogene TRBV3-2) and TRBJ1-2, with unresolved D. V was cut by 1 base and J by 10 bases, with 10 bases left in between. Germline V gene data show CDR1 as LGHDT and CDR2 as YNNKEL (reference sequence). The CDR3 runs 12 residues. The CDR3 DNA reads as TGTGCCAGCAGCCAAGGGACCCAACCCTACACCTTC. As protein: CASSQGTQPYTF.

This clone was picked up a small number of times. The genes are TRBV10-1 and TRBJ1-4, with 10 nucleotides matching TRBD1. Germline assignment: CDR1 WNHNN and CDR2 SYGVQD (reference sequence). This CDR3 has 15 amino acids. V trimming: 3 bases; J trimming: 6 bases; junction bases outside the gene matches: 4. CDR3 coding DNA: TGCGCCAGCAGTGACGGGGGGACAGGGGATGAAAAACTGTTTTTT. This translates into CASSDGGTGDEKLFF.

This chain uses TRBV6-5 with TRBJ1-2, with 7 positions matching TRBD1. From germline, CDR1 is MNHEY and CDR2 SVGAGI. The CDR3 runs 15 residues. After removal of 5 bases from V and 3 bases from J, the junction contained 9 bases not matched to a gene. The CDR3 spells CASSQQFTGDYGYTF. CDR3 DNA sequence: TGTGCCAGCAGTCAGCAATTCACAGGGGACTATGGCTACACCTTC.

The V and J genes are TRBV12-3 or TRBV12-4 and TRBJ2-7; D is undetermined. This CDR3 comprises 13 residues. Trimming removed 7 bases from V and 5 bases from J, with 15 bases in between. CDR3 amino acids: CASTKESFHEQYF. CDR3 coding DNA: TGTGCCAGCACTAAAGAGTCTTTCCACGAGCAGTACTTC.

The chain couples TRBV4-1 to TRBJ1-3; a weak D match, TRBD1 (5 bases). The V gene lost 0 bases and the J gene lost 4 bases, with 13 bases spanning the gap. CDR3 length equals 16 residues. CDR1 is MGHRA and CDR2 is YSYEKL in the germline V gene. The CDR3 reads CASSQDYKQVGNTIYF. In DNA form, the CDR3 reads TGCGCCAGCAGCCAAGATTATAAACAGGTCGGAAACACCATATATTTT.

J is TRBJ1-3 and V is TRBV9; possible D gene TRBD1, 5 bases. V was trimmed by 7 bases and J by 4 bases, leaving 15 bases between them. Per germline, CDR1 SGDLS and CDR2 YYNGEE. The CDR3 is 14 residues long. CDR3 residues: CASARGYLGNTIYF. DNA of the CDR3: TGTGCCAGCGCGAGGGGCTACTTGGGAAACACCATATATTTT.

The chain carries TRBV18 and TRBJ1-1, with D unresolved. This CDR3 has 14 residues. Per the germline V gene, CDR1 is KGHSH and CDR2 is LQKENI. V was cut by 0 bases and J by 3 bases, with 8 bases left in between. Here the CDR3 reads CASSPPPDYTEAFF. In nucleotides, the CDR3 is TGTGCCAGCTCACCACCTCCGGATTACACTGAAGCTTTCTTT.

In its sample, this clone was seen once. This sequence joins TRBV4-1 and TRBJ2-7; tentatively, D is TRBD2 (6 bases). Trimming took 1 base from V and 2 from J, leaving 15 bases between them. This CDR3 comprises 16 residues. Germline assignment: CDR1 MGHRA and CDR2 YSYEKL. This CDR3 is CASSQVGGEGTYEQYF. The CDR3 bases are TGCGCCAGCAGCCAAGTTGGAGGGGAAGGGACCTACGAGCAGTACTTC.

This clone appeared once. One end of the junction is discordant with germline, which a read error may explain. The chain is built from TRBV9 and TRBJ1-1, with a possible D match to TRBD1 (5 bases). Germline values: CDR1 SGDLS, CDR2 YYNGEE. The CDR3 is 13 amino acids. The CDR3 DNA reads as TGTGCCAGCAGCTCACCCAACGGGGGATATCCCAGTTTT. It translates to CASSSPNGGYPSF.

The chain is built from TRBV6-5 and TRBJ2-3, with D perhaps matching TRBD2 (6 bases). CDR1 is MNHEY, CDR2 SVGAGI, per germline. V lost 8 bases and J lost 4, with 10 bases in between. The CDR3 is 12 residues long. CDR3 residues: CASRGVSDTQYF. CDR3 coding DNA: TGTGCCAGCCGCGGGGTTTCAGATACGCAGTATTTT.

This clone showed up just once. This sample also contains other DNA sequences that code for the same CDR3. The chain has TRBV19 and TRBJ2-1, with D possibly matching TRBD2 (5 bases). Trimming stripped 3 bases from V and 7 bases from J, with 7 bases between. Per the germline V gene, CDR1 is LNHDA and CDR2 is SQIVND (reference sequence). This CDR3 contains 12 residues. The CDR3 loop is CASSILANEQFF. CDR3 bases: TGTGCCAGTAGTATTCTAGCAAATGAGCAGTTCTTC.

The DNA for the CDR3 is TGTGCCAGCAGCCAATACGCCGGGACGGATTATGGCTACACCTTC. Its translation is CASSQYAGTDYGYTF. The genes are TRBV7-9 and TRBJ1-2; D possibly corresponds to TRBD1 (5 bases). The V end was cut by 5 bases, the J end by 5 bases, with 18 bases between. Germline V CDR1 and CDR2: SEHNR, FQNEAQ (reference sequence). This CDR3 is built from 15 residues.

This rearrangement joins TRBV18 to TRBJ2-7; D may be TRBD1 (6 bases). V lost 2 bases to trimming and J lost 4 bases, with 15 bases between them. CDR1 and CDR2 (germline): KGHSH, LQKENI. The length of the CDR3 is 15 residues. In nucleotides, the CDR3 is TGTGCCAGCTCACCATATACAGGGAGTATGTACGAGCAGTACTTC. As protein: CASSPYTGSMYEQYF.

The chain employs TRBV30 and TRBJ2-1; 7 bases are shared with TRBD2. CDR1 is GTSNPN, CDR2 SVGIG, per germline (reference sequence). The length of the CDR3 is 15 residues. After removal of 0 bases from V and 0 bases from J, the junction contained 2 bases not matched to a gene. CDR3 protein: CAWSVGGGSYNEQFF. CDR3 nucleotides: TGTGCCTGGAGTGTTGGGGGGGGCTCCTACAATGAGCAGTTCTTC.